The rows below give T cell receptor beta chains drawn from one sample of a study of OX40 agonist ivuxolimab in advanced cancers. Measured with immunoSEQ multiplex PCR; TCRdb has only the in-frame clones, and not every one. The data contain over 80,000 clones, approximately 87% of them seen just once; the ten biggest clones take up around 4.5%. The sample in question was CD4+ or CD8+ T cells sorted from blood, obtained in a trial of the OX40 agonist ivuxolimab. The receptors here all came from an adult with an advanced solid tumor such as melanoma, head and neck, liver or kidney cancer. Each CDR3 is given with its conserved first and last residue. Fields, in order: J gene, clone size, D gene, V gene, CDR3 DNA, CDR3 protein. The D gene is left open where the match is weak. A clone size is listed for some rows: how often the clone was seen (once, few, many), or a class if it is expanded.

>TRBJ2-3|.|.|TRBV19
TGTGCCAGTAGCACCCTTAGCCCAGATACGCAGTATTTT
CASSTLSPDTQYF
>TRBJ1-1|few|.|TRBV7-9
TGTGCCAGCAGCGTGGACAGGAACACTGAAGCTTTCTTT
CASSVDRNTEAFF
>TRBJ2-7|.|TRBD2|TRBV7-3
TGTGCCAGCAGCTTAACTAGCGGGATCAGGGGCGAGCAGTACTTC
CASSLTSGIRGEQYF
>TRBJ1-5|.|.|TRBV30
TGTGCCTGGAGTGCACAGGGAGATCAGCCCCAGCATTTT
CAWSAQGDQPQHF
>TRBJ1-5|.|.|TRBV27
TGTGCCAGCAGTTTATCGGGGCGGCCCTTTCAGCCCCAGCATTTT
CASSLSGRPFQPQHF
>TRBJ1-2|.|.|TRBV25-1
TGTGAAAAGGGGAATTTCAGGGCGCACTATGGCTACACCTTC
CEKGNFRAHYGYTF
>TRBJ1-4|.|.|TRBV28
TGTGCCAGCAGTTTAATCCAGGACGCTAATGAAAAACTGTTTTTT
CASSLIQDANEKLFF
>TRBJ2-2|few|.|TRBV7-3
TGTGCCAGCAGCTTAAGAGGGGAAAACACCGGGGAGCTGTTTTTT
CASSLRGENTGELFF
>TRBJ2-2|.|.|TRBV11-2
TGTGCCAGCAGCTTAGTTAGCCTAAAGTTCACCGGGGAGCTGTTTTTT
CASSLVSLKFTGELFF
>TRBJ2-1|.|.|TRBV19
TGTGCCAGTAGTATTCTAAATGAGCAGTTCTTC
CASSILNEQFF
>TRBJ1-1|.|.|TRBV6-5
TGTGCCAGCAGTTTTGACACTGAAGCTTTCTTT
CASSFDTEAFF
>TRBJ2-6|.|TRBD2|TRBV27
TGTGCCAGCAGTAGATTTCTAGCGGGAGAATCTGGGGCCAACGTCCTGACTTTC
CASSRFLAGESGANVLTF
>TRBJ2-3|.|.|TRBV27
TGTGCCAGCAGTTCCCCCTCCAGGGCTGGGACAGATACGCAGTATTTT
CASSSPSRAGTDTQYF
>TRBJ2-1|.|TRBD2|TRBV6-6
TGTGCCAGCGGGAGGGACAATGAGCAGTTCTTC
CASGRDNEQFF
>TRBJ1-6|.|.|TRBV15
TGTGCCACCAGCAGCCGGTACGAATCACCCCTCCACTTT
CATSSRYESPLHF
>TRBJ2-1|.|TRBD1|TRBV4-1
TGCGCCAGCAGCCTGAGGTCGTCCAGGGGGCGCGGTGAGCAGTTCTTC
CASSLRSSRGRGEQFF
>TRBJ2-5|.|TRBD1|TRBV30
TGTGCCTGGAGAGACCGGACAGGCCCCAGGGTAGAGACCCAGTACTTC
CAWRDRTGPRVETQYF
>TRBJ2-1|.|TRBD2|TRBV5-4
TGTGCCAGCAGCTTGGGGTCGGGAGGGTCCTACAATGAGCAGTTCTTC
CASSLGSGGSYNEQFF
>TRBJ1-6|.|.|TRBV5-1
TGCGCCAGTCATTTAGGGGCCGATTCACCCCTCCACTTT
CASHLGADSPLHF
>TRBJ2-7|.|TRBD2|TRBV11-2
TGTGCCAGCAGCTTAAGTGCGGGAGGGTTCCACGAGCAGTACTTC
CASSLSAGGFHEQYF
>TRBJ2-3|.|TRBD2|TRBV5-8
TGTGCCAGCAGCTTGGAAACTAGCGGGATTTACACAGATACGCAGTATTTT
CASSLETSGIYTDTQYF
>TRBJ1-5|.|.|TRBV18
TGTGCCAGCTCACCGGACTATAGCAATCAGCCCCAGCATTTT
CASSPDYSNQPQHF
>TRBJ2-3|.|.|TRBV7-2
TGTGCCAGCAGAAGGGACTTAGGTAATACGCAGTATTTT
CASRRDLGNTQYF
>TRBJ2-1|.|TRBD2|TRBV14
TGTGCCAGCAGCCAAGATCTAAGTTCGCTAGCGGGAGGTAGTGAGCAGTTCTTC
CASSQDLSSLAGGSEQFF
>TRBJ1-2|.|TRBD1|TRBV19
TGTGCCAGTAGTGGACAGGGGGCCGACTATGGCTACACCTTC
CASSGQGADYGYTF
>TRBJ2-2|.|TRBD2|TRBV9
TGTGCCAGCAGCGAGTCGTCTAGCGGGATCACCGGGGAGCTGTTTTTT
CASSESSSGITGELFF
>TRBJ1-1|.|.|TRBV5-4
TGTGCCAGCAGCCCCCCAGGTAGAAGGGCCCAAGGGCAGACCACTGAAGCTTTCTTT
CASSPPGRRAQGQTTEAFF
>TRBJ2-2|.|TRBD1|TRBV27
TGTGCCAGCAGGACAGGGTTTATGACCGGGGAGCTGTTTTTT
CASRTGFMTGELFF
>TRBJ2-1|.|.|TRBV28
TGTGCCAGCAGTTCTCCGGGACAAACTAACAATGAGCAGTTCTTC
CASSSPGQTNNEQFF
>TRBJ1-2|few|.|TRBV18
TGTGCCAGCTCACCGGGCCCGCATTCTAACTATGGCTACACCTTC
CASSPGPHSNYGYTF
>TRBJ2-1|.|.|TRBV19
TGTGCCAGTAGTATGAGGGGCCCTGGGGCGAACAATGAGCAGTTCTTC
CASSMRGPGANNEQFF
>TRBJ2-7|.|.|TRBV11-1
TGTGCCAGCAGCTTAGCGGGCTACGAGCAGTACTTC
CASSLAGYEQYF